This TCR beta chain was retrieved from a study of PD-1 blockade in classical Hodgkin lymphoma (dated by TCRdb to between 2020 and 2021). In the study overall: Nivolumab dosing was 3 mg/kg intravenously every 2 weeks, continuing until either disease progression or unacceptable toxicity. To define a peripheral blood immune signature of response to PD-1 blockade in classical Hodgkin lymphoma, the study combined TCR beta sequencing with CyTOF. Study-wide findings and limitations: Diversity was lower in patients who began nivolumab less than 1 year after ASCT, so these patients were left out of later analyses to avoid confounding by immune reconstitution. The study was restricted to a single clinical trial cohort, and the causes of repertoire differences, possibly disease activity or prior therapy, were left undefined. Baseline TCR diversity was reported to be lower in newly diagnosed patients than in healthy donors and to be lower still in relapsed/refractory patients. A significant rise by C4D1 was seen in CD4+ but not CD8+ TCR diversity (p=0.0027 vs p=0.16), with the rise being most apparent in complete responders (p=0.02). Among trial patients, those achieving complete response had baseline diversity similar to that of newly diagnosed patients, while diversity was significantly lower in partial responders and progressors.

In the paper's terms, the time point label means: cycle 2 day 1 (C2D1) of nivolumab. All trial patients had relapsed after autologous stem cell transplantation, with cohorts A, B and C differing in prior brentuximab vedotin exposure. The trial cohort included 45 to 65 patients with relapsed/refractory classical Hodgkin lymphoma, and each patient had a best overall response of complete response, partial response or progressive disease. Single-agent nivolumab was administered to trial patients in the multi-cohort phase II CheckMate 205 trial. An independent review committee assessed best overall response by applying the 2007 International Working Group response criteria. Trial PBMCs were obtained immediately prior to nivolumab initiation (C1D1) and on therapy at cycle 2 day 1 and cycle 4 day 1. Peripheral blood was collected in 8 mL Vacutainer Cell Preparation Tubes, from which PBMCs were isolated by centrifugation and then cryopreserved.

The CDR3 sequence holds 15 residues, the cysteine and phenylalanine included. Only the CDR3 DNA stays, 45 bases, in frame from base 1. The germline V gene yields SGHRS for CDR1 and YFSETQ for CDR2. V loses 0 bases, J loses 4 bases, and the germline ends lie 14 bases apart. Genomic DNA was extracted with the Qiagen DNeasy kit from unsorted PBMCs and from negatively selected CD4+ and CD8+ fractions. Using primers that anneal to V and J segments, immunoSEQ multiplex PCR amplified the TCR beta CDR3 regions. A synthetic immune receptor repertoire was used to minimize amplification bias, and remaining bias was computationally removed after sequencing. Concerning the study's data processing: Repertoire diversity was quantified as the Shannon entropy index using custom Python scripts. The unsorted, CD4+ and CD8+ repertoires were each analyzed separately, with the exception of combined analyses, where CD4+ and CD8+ sequences were merged in silico. Clonal expansion was defined as a frequency increase of at least 2-fold after treatment compared with C1D1, and clones undetected at baseline were assigned a pseudocount of 0.5. Clones with 0 or 1 copy at C1D1 were classified as singleton clones, and clones with 2 or more copies were classified as non-singleton clones. Clones expanded in unsorted samples were labelled as CD4+, CD8+ or unknown by matching protein sequences in sorted samples from the same patient. Wilcoxon tests on paired samples were used to test changes in diversity from C1D1 to C4D1. Imported from immuneACCESS, the table was reduced by TCRdb to in-frame sequences with V and J called. These copies leave out some clones; in studies compared against another copy, an unresolved V gene accounts for under half, and the cause of the remainder is not known. For V, J and clone size, that table is used; D and trimming come from the DNA. This sample holds 25,000 to 30,000 clones; approximately 67% were observed only once. The ten most abundant clones make up 10% to 15% of the sample.

A word on this clone: This receptor's antigen is unknown. There are no base qualities to consult, and no much larger clone falls within one base.

The rearrangement joined TRBV5-1 to TRBJ2-7; matching of 6 bases hints at TRBD1 as the D gene. The source material was peripheral blood mononuclear cells (PBMCs), sampled before the second cycle of nivolumab. This clonotype was obtained from a human donor with classical Hodgkin lymphoma. The sequenced DNA is TGCGCCAGCAGCTTGGACAGGGCGGTTACATACGAGCAGTACTTC. Translation gives CASSLDRAVTYEQYF.